This TCR beta chain was observed in a study of blood T cell repertoires in COVID-19. Study summary: Collection of acute and convalescent COVID-19 samples took place in the United States, Italy and Spain. Sources were T cells, B-cell-depleted T cells, or PBMCs; the material itself was cDNA or gDNA.

After removal of 0 bases from V and 7 bases from J, the junction contained 5 bases not matched to a gene. Looked up from germline, CDR1 is SGHNT and CDR2 is YYREEE (reference sequence). This CDR3 has 15 amino acids. Original processing notes: How many nucleated cells were present was estimated from reference gene primer amplification. The table came from immunoSEQ multiplex PCR; TCRdb's copy has only in-frame clones and leaves some out. V, J and clone size were drawn from that table, and D and trimming were deduced from the DNA. The sample carries 250,000 to 350,000 clones, 70% to 85% recorded once. The Seattle site enrolled patients during active infection and followed them longitudinally.

V gene TRBV5-4 combines with J gene TRBJ2-1; 9 nucleotides align to TRBD2. The origin of this receptor is a human donor with COVID-19, enrolled during active disease. The donor label of this sample is uncertain. Sequencing was done on a sample of peripheral blood. The CDR3 here is CASSLDSGSRNEQFF. The DNA of the CDR3 is TGTGCCAGCAGCTTGGATAGCGGGAGTAGAAATGAGCAGTTCTTC.